These T cell receptor beta chains were read from a single sample in a study of blood T cell repertoires in COVID-19. The assay was immunoSEQ multiplex PCR, and TCRdb's table has in-frame clones only and misses some. This table holds 300,000 to 400,000 clones, roughly 85% found once. The source material was peripheral blood. The source is a human donor in a cohort sampled during active COVID-19. Each CDR3 is given with its conserved first and last residue. A D gene is named only where the DNA matches it firmly. Only part of the rows carry a size: once, few, many, or a class if the clone is expanded.

J gene: TRBJ2-2; clone size: few; D gene: NA; V gene: TRBV9; CDR3 DNA: TGTGCCAGCAGCCCAGGGGACCTCCTCACCGGGGAGCTGTTTTTT; CDR3 protein: CASSPGDLLTGELFF
J gene: TRBJ1-1; clone size: NA; D gene: NA; V gene: TRBV9; CDR3 DNA: TGTGCCAGCAGCGTAGTTCACGTAGACAGACCATTGAACACTGAAGCTTTCTTT; CDR3 protein: CASSVVHVDRPLNTEAFF
J gene: TRBJ1-1; clone size: NA; D gene: TRBD1; V gene: TRBV6-5; CDR3 DNA: TGTGCCGTTCTCGGCAGGGGGCCCGTGAACACTGAAGCTTTCTTT; CDR3 protein: CAVLGRGPVNTEAFF
J gene: TRBJ1-5; clone size: NA; D gene: NA; V gene: TRBV24-1; CDR3 DNA: TGTGCCACCAGTGATCCCCGGGTACCCAATCAGCCCCAGCATTTT; CDR3 protein: CATSDPRVPNQPQHF
J gene: TRBJ1-5; clone size: NA; D gene: NA; V gene: TRBV5-8; CDR3 DNA: TGTGCCAACCACTATGGGGGCGGGCATTTT; CDR3 protein: CANHYGGGHF
J gene: TRBJ1-2; clone size: NA; D gene: NA; V gene: TRBV11-2; CDR3 DNA: TGTGCCAGCAGCCTATGGGCGTATGGCTACACCTTC; CDR3 protein: CASSLWAYGYTF
J gene: TRBJ1-5; clone size: NA; D gene: TRBD1; V gene: TRBV24-1; CDR3 DNA: TGTGCCACCAGTGGGACAGGGGACGCTCAGCCCCAGCATTTT; CDR3 protein: CATSGTGDAQPQHF
J gene: TRBJ2-1; clone size: NA; D gene: TRBD2; V gene: TRBV30; CDR3 DNA: TGTGCCTGGAGTGTAAGGCTAGCGGGGGCCTACAATGAGCAGTTCTTC; CDR3 protein: CAWSVRLAGAYNEQFF
J gene: TRBJ2-7; clone size: NA; D gene: NA; V gene: TRBV12-3/TRBV12-4; CDR3 DNA: TGTGCCAGCAGTTTAGCAGGAGCCTACGAGCAGTACTTC; CDR3 protein: CASSLAGAYEQYF
J gene: TRBJ1-5; clone size: NA; D gene: NA; V gene: TRBV5-1; CDR3 DNA: TGCGCCAGCAGCTTGGGGGCGGGGGAGCCCCAGCATTTT; CDR3 protein: CASSLGAGEPQHF
J gene: TRBJ1-3; clone size: NA; D gene: NA; V gene: TRBV2; CDR3 DNA: TGTGCCAGCAGTCCTAGGACAGATCCTGGAAACACCATATATTTT; CDR3 protein: CASSPRTDPGNTIYF
J gene: TRBJ2-1; clone size: once; D gene: TRBD2; V gene: TRBV5-4; CDR3 DNA: TGTGCCAGCAGCCGGACTAGCGGTTCTCCCTACAATGAGCAGTTCTTC; CDR3 protein: CASSRTSGSPYNEQFF
J gene: TRBJ2-5; clone size: NA; D gene: TRBD2; V gene: TRBV27; CDR3 DNA: TGTGCCAGCAGTCCCCGTAGCGGGTTTCAAGAGACCCAGTACTTC; CDR3 protein: CASSPRSGFQETQYF
J gene: TRBJ1-2; clone size: NA; D gene: NA; V gene: TRBV3-1/TRBV3-2; CDR3 DNA: TGTGCCAGCAGCCAAGGGGGTGGGACATCCTATGGCTACACCTTC; CDR3 protein: CASSQGGGTSYGYTF
J gene: TRBJ2-6; clone size: NA; D gene: TRBD1; V gene: TRBV7-3; CDR3 DNA: TGTGCCAGCAGCTTAAGTGCAGGGGGCTCTGGGGCCAACGTCCTGACTTTC; CDR3 protein: CASSLSAGGSGANVLTF
J gene: TRBJ2-1; clone size: NA; D gene: TRBD2; V gene: TRBV18; CDR3 DNA: TGTGCCAGCTCCCGTGCGGGGGACTACAATGAGCAGTTCTTC; CDR3 protein: CASSRAGDYNEQFF
J gene: TRBJ1-2; clone size: once; D gene: NA; V gene: TRBV28; CDR3 DNA: TGTGCCAGCAGTTTATTCCTCGACAGGATCGCCTATGGCTACACCTTC; CDR3 protein: CASSLFLDRIAYGYTF
J gene: TRBJ2-1; clone size: NA; D gene: NA; V gene: TRBV7-8; CDR3 DNA: TGTGCCAGCAGCTTAACTCCTGAGCAGTTCTTC; CDR3 protein: CASSLTPEQFF
J gene: TRBJ2-2; clone size: NA; D gene: NA; V gene: TRBV30; CDR3 DNA: TGTGCCTGGGCGAGCTCGAGGGTCGGGGAGCTGTTTTTT; CDR3 protein: CAWASSRVGELFF
J gene: TRBJ2-4; clone size: NA; D gene: NA; V gene: TRBV24-1; CDR3 DNA: TGTGCCACCAGTGGCGGCGGTAGACCGAACATTCAGTACTTC; CDR3 protein: CATSGGGRPNIQYF
J gene: TRBJ1-1; clone size: few; D gene: NA; V gene: TRBV2; CDR3 DNA: TGTGCCACAACGGGTTCGAGAGACACTGAAGCTTTCTTT; CDR3 protein: CATTGSRDTEAFF
J gene: TRBJ2-1; clone size: NA; D gene: TRBD2; V gene: TRBV5-1; CDR3 DNA: TGCGCCAGCAGCCCTGGGTCTAGCGGGGAAACCTACAATGAGCAGTTCTTC; CDR3 protein: CASSPGSSGETYNEQFF
J gene: TRBJ1-3; clone size: NA; D gene: NA; V gene: TRBV24-1; CDR3 DNA: TGTGCCACCAGTTTATTGATTAGCGGATCTGGGGGCTCTGGAAACACCATATATTTT; CDR3 protein: CATSLLISGSGGSGNTIYF
J gene: TRBJ2-3; clone size: NA; D gene: TRBD2; V gene: TRBV7-3; CDR3 DNA: TGTGCCAGCAGCTCCCTAGCGGGGGCCCGAGATACGCAGTATTTT; CDR3 protein: CASSSLAGARDTQYF
J gene: TRBJ2-3; clone size: NA; D gene: NA; V gene: TRBV5-1; CDR3 DNA: TGCGCCAGCAGCACGTACAGGGCTAGCACAGATACGCAGTATTTT; CDR3 protein: CASSTYRASTDTQYF
J gene: TRBJ2-7; clone size: NA; D gene: TRBD2; V gene: TRBV5-1; CDR3 DNA: TGCGCCAGCAGCTTGGGCACTAGCGGGGGTTTCTACGAGCAGTACTTC; CDR3 protein: CASSLGTSGGFYEQYF
J gene: TRBJ2-2; clone size: NA; D gene: TRBD2; V gene: TRBV4-2; CDR3 DNA: TGTGCCAGCAGCCCTTTAACTAGCGGGGGTGCCGAGGGGACCGGGGAGCTGTTTTTT; CDR3 protein: CASSPLTSGGAEGTGELFF
J gene: TRBJ1-1; clone size: NA; D gene: TRBD1; V gene: TRBV7-9; CDR3 DNA: TGTGCCAGCAGCTTCGGACAGGGATATGAAGCTTTCTTT; CDR3 protein: CASSFGQGYEAFF
J gene: TRBJ2-7; clone size: once; D gene: TRBD1; V gene: TRBV5-1; CDR3 DNA: TGCGCCAGCAGCCTAGGGGACAGGGCTGTGGACGAGCAGTACTTC; CDR3 protein: CASSLGDRAVDEQYF
J gene: TRBJ2-2; clone size: NA; D gene: TRBD2; V gene: TRBV7-9; CDR3 DNA: TGTGCCAGCAGCCATCATACGGGACTAGAGTTCACCGGGGAGCTGTTTTTT; CDR3 protein: CASSHHTGLEFTGELFF
J gene: TRBJ2-2; clone size: NA; D gene: TRBD1; V gene: TRBV11-3; CDR3 DNA: TGTGCCAGCAGCCGGGGACAGGGGGCAATGAACGCCGGGGAGCTGTTTTTT; CDR3 protein: CASSRGQGAMNAGELFF
J gene: TRBJ2-3; clone size: NA; D gene: TRBD1; V gene: TRBV12-3/TRBV12-4; CDR3 DNA: TGTGCCAGCAGACGGACAGGGCCCTCGCAGTATTTT; CDR3 protein: CASRRTGPSQYF
J gene: TRBJ2-7; clone size: once; D gene: NA; V gene: TRBV5-1; CDR3 DNA: TGCGCCAGCAGCTTGGCCGCAGGGATTACCTACGAGCAGTACTTC; CDR3 protein: CASSLAAGITYEQYF
J gene: TRBJ2-2; clone size: few; D gene: NA; V gene: TRBV5-1; CDR3 DNA: TGCGCCAGCAGTACACAGGGCTGGGTGACCGGGGAGCTGTTTTTT; CDR3 protein: CASSTQGWVTGELFF
J gene: TRBJ2-1; clone size: NA; D gene: TRBD1; V gene: TRBV30; CDR3 DNA: TGTGCCTGGAGGAGGGACAGTAGATATGAGCAGTTCTTC; CDR3 protein: CAWRRDSRYEQFF
J gene: TRBJ2-4; clone size: few; D gene: TRBD2; V gene: TRBV7-3; CDR3 DNA: TGTGCCAGCAGCTTAGGAGCGGGGGGAAACATTCAGTACTTC; CDR3 protein: CASSLGAGGNIQYF
J gene: TRBJ1-5; clone size: NA; D gene: TRBD1; V gene: TRBV6-1; CDR3 DNA: TGTGCCAGCAGTGAATTGACAGGGGGCGAGCCCCAGCATTTT; CDR3 protein: CASSELTGGEPQHF
J gene: TRBJ1-1; clone size: NA; D gene: NA; V gene: TRBV5-4; CDR3 DNA: TGTGCCAGCAGCTTGGTTAGGTCAGGGTTGAACACTGAAGCTTTCTTT; CDR3 protein: CASSLVRSGLNTEAFF
J gene: TRBJ2-1; clone size: NA; D gene: NA; V gene: TRBV12-3/TRBV12-4; CDR3 DNA: TGTGCCAGCAGTTTTAGACAGGAGCAGTTCTTC; CDR3 protein: CASSFRQEQFF
J gene: TRBJ1-5; clone size: NA; D gene: NA; V gene: TRBV24-1; CDR3 DNA: TGTGCCACTGCCGAGGGGGGGCAGGGAGGCAATCAGCCCCAGCATTTT; CDR3 protein: CATAEGGQGGNQPQHF
J gene: TRBJ2-7; clone size: NA; D gene: NA; V gene: TRBV5-1; CDR3 DNA: TGCGCCAGCAGCTTGGCTGGGCACGAGCAGTACTTC; CDR3 protein: CASSLAGHEQYF
J gene: TRBJ2-1; clone size: NA; D gene: TRBD2; V gene: TRBV29-1; CDR3 DNA: TGCAGCGTTGTTCCGGGACTAGCGGGGGGGAGGTCCTACAATGAGCAGTTCTTC; CDR3 protein: CSVVPGLAGGRSYNEQFF
J gene: TRBJ1-1; clone size: NA; D gene: NA; V gene: TRBV9; CDR3 DNA: TGTGCCAGCAGCGCCGGGGAACACCTTGAAGCTTTCTTT; CDR3 protein: CASSAGEHLEAFF
J gene: TRBJ2-7; clone size: NA; D gene: NA; V gene: TRBV6-6; CDR3 DNA: TGTGCCAGCAGTTACCCCCAGAATTCAGGGGCCTACGAGCAGTACTTC; CDR3 protein: CASSYPQNSGAYEQYF
J gene: TRBJ1-2; clone size: NA; D gene: NA; V gene: TRBV6-5; CDR3 DNA: TGTGCCAGCAGCCCCGGAGGGGCTAGATATGGCTACACCTTC; CDR3 protein: CASSPGGARYGYTF
J gene: TRBJ2-7; clone size: once; D gene: TRBD1; V gene: TRBV2; CDR3 DNA: TGTGCCAGCACCGAAAGGGGGACAGGGTCTGCCTACGAGCAGTACTTC; CDR3 protein: CASTERGTGSAYEQYF